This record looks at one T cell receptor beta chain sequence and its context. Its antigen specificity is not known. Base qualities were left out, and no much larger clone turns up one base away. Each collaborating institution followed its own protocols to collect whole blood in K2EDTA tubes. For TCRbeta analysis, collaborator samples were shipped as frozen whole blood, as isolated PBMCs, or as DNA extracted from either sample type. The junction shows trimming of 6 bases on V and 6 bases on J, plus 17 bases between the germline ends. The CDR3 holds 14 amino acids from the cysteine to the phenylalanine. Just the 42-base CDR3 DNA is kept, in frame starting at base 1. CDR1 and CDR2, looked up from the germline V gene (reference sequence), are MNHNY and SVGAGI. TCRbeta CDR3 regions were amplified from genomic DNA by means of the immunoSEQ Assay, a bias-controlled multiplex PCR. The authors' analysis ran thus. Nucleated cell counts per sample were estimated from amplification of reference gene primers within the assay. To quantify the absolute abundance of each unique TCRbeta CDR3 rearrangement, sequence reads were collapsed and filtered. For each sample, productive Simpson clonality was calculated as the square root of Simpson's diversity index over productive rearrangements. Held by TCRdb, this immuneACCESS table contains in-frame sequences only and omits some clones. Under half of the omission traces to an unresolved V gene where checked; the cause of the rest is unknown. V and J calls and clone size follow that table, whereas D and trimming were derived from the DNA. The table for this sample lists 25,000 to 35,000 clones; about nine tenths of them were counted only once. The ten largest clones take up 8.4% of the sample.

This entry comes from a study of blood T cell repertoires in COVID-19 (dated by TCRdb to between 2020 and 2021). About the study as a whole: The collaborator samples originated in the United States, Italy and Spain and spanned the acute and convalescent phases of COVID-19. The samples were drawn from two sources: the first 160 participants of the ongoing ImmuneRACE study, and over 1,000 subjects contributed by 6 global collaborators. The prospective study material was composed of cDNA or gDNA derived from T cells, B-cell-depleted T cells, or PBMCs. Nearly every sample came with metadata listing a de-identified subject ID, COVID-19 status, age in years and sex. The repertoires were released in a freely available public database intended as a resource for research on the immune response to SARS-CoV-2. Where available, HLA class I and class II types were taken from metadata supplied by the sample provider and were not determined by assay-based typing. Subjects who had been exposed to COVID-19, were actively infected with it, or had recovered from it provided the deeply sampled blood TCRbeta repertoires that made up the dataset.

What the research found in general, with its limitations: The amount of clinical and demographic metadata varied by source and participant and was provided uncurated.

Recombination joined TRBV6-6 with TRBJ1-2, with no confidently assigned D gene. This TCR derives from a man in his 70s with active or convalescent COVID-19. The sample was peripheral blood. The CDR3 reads CASSQTERVDGYTF. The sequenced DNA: TGTGCCAGCAGCCAAACGGAGCGAGTGGATGGCTACACCTTC.